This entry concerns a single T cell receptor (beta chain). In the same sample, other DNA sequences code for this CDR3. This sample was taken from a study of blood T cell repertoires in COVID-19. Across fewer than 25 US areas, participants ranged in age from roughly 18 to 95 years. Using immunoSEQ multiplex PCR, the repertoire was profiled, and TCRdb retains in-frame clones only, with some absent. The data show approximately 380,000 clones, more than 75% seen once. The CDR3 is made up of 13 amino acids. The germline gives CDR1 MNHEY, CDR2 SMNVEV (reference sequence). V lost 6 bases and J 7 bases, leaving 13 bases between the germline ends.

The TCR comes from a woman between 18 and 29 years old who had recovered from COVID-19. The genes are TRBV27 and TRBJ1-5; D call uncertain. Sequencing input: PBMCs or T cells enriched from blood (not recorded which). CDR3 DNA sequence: TGTGCCAGCAGCCTATCGGAGGGCCAGCCCCAGCATTTT. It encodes CASSLSEGQPQHF.